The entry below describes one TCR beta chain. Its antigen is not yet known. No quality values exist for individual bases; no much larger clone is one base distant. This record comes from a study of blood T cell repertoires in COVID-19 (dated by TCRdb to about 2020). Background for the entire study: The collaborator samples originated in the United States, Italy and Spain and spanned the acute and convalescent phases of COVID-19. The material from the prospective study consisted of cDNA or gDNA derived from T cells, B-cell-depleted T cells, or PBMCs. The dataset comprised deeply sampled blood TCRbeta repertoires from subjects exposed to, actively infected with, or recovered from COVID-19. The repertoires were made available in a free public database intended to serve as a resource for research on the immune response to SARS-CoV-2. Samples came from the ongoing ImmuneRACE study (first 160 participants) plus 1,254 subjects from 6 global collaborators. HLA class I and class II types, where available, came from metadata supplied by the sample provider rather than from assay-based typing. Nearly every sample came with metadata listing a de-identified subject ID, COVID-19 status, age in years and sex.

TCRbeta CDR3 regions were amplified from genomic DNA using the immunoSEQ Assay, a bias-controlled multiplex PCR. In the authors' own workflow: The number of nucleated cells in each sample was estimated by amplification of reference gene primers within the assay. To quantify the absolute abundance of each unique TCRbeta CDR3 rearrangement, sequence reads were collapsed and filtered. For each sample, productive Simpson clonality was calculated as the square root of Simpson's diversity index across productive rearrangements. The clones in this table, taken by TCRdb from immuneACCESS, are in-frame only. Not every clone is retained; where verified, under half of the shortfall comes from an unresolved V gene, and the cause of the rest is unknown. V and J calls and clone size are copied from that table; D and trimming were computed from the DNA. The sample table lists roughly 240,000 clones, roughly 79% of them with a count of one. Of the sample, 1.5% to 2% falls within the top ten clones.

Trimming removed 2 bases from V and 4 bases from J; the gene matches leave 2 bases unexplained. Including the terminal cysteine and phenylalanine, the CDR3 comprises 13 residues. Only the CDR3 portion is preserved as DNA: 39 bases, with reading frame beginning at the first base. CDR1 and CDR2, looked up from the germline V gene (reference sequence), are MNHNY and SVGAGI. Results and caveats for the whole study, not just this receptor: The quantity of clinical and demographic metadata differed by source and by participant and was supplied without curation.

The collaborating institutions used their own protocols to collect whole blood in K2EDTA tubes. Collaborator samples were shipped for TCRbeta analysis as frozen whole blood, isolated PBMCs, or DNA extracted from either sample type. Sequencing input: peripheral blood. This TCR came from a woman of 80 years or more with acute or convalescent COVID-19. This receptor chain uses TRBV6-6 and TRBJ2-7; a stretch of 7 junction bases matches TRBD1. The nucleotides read TGTGCCAGCAGTTACAGGGGGCAATACGAGCAGTACTTC. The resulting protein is CASSYRGQYEQYF.